This T cell receptor (beta chain) is from a study of post-analysis software for immune sequencing data. About the study: Disease courses included relapsing-remitting, secondary progressive and progressive-relapsing multiple sclerosis. Study-wide findings and caveats: Multiple sclerosis was associated with a significant reduction in normalized Chao1 diversity relative to controls. Included in a set of roughly five TRBV segments more frequent in patients than controls were TRBV5-6, TRBV5-1 and TRBV20-1.

The TCR beta cDNA libraries carried unique molecular identifiers. With about 0.95 to 11 million T cells as the source, some 500,000 cDNA molecules resulted. In TCRdb, the PCR reads were re-called with MiXCR into one record per CDR3 protein. Of 350,000 to 500,000 distinct CDR3 sequences listed, 30% to 40% are singletons. A word on this clonotype: Its antigen is not known.

The CDR3 length is 16 residues. V gave up 0 bases and J gave up 1 base, with 16 bases separating them. The V gene's germline CDR1 is SQVTM and CDR2 ANQGSEA. The TCR was taken from a girl aged 2 to 10 with multiple sclerosis. This chain connects TRBV29-1 to TRBJ2-7, with D possibly called TRBD1 or TRBD2 (5 bases each). The sample taken for sequencing was blood. CDR3 coding DNA: TGCAGCGTTGAAGATCGGGGCGGCTGGGATTCCTACGAGCAGTACTTC. Encoded protein: CSVEDRGGWDSYEQYF.